These 31 T cell receptor beta chains originate from one sample sequenced in a study of blood T cells in healthy people across ages. PCR was performed a second time for roughly 7 to 12 cycles using a sample-barcoded 5' primer and a J-beta primer mix. TCRdb reanalysed the 5' RACE reads using MiXCR and keeps one entry per CDR3 protein. Counted here are just under 900,000 distinct CDR3 sequences, under 30% occurring once; the ten biggest clones make up around 16%. Sequencing used blood. The source of these receptors is a woman aged 80 or over in good health.

CDR3 residues: CSAQRADRNTYGYTF. The CDR3 DNA is TGCAGTGCCCAAAGGGCGGACAGAAACACCTATGGCTACACCTTC. The chain recombines TRBV20-1 with TRBJ1-2, with D possibly being TRBD1 (6 bases). The V end was cut by 6 bases, the J end by 4 bases, with 21 bases between. The CDR3 is made up of 15 amino acids. Germline assignment: CDR1 DFQATT and CDR2 SNEGSKA (reference sequence).

As to this clonotype: A much larger clonotype is one base distant, so this may be a read error. This sequence joins TRBV5-1 and TRBJ2-4; D is perhaps TRBD2 (6 bases). The last part of the DNA fits TRBJ2-5 better; the J call may be wrong. The V gene's germline CDR1 is SGHRS and CDR2 YFSETQ. The CDR3 contains 16 residues. The CDR3 bases are TGCGCCAGCAGCTCCACGGAGGGTGGGGGCCAAGAGACCCAGTACTTC. Its protein product is CASSSTEGGGQETQYF.

The chain is built from TRBV3-1 and TRBJ1-6, with 7 bases matching TRBD1. Per the germline V gene, CDR1 is LGHDT and CDR2 is YNNKEL (reference sequence). V lost 4 bases and J lost 10; bases outside the gene matches: 4. The CDR3 spans 13 residues. CDR3 residues: CASSPTGTSPLHF. As DNA, the CDR3 is TGTGCCAGCAGCCCGACAGGGACCTCACCCCTCCACTTT.

This chain links TRBV12-3 or TRBV12-4 with TRBJ2-7, with D unresolved. This CDR3 has 12 amino acids. Trimming left V 5 bases short and J 6 bases short, with 11 bases between. The chain's CDR3 is CASSSAFREQYF. DNA for the CDR3: TGTGCCAGCAGTAGCGCATTTCGCGAGCAGTACTTC.

In this sample, this clonotype turned up a few times. This chain connects TRBV7-2 to TRBJ1-2, with D maybe TRBD1 (5 bases). V lost 2 bases, J lost 6 bases, and 13 bases lay in between. This CDR3 comprises 14 residues. Germline lookup yields CDR1 SGHTA and CDR2 FQGNSA. CDR3 bases: TGTGCCAGCAGCTTAAGGGGCAGGGACGATGGCTACACCTTC. This encodes CASSLRGRDDGYTF.

This chain joins TRBV7-9 and TRBJ2-5; D is possibly TRBD1 or TRBD2 (6 bases each). The CDR3 consists of 18 residues. Germline V gene lookup returns CDR1 SEHNR and CDR2 FQNEAQ (reference sequence). With 5 bases removed from V and 2 bases from J, the gap between germline ends came to 24 bases. The CDR3 region has the DNA TGTGCCAGCAGCCCCAGGATTAACAGGGCGCGGGGTCAAGAGACCCAGTACTTC. It is translated as CASSPRINRARGQETQYF.

At least ten counts were recorded for this clonotype. The CDR3 loop is CASSPDGASSGANVLTF. The CDR3 bases are TGTGCCAGCAGCCCTGACGGTGCGAGCTCTGGGGCCAACGTCCTGACTTTC. This rearrangement joins TRBV4-2 to TRBJ2-6; D is ambiguous. There are 17 residues in the CDR3. Trimming shortened V by 4 bases and J by 0 bases, and 13 bases separated the two germline ends. Germline assignment: CDR1 LGHNA and CDR2 YNFKEQ.

The chain couples TRBV3-1 to TRBJ2-5; D is possibly TRBD1 (6 bases). Per germline, CDR1 LGHDT and CDR2 YNNKEL (reference sequence). Trimming left V 6 bases short and J 5 bases short, with 16 bases between. The CDR3 is 14 amino acids. The CDR3 sequence is CASRGAGRGETQYF. Written as DNA, the CDR3 is TGTGCCAGCAGGGGGGCTGGGCGCGGTGAGACCCAGTACTTC.

This sequence joins TRBV20-1 and TRBJ1-6; 10 bases fit TRBD1. CDR3 length equals 15 residues. V lost 5 bases to trimming and J lost 8 bases; unmatched junction nucleotides: 9. Germline CDR1 reads DFQATT; CDR2 reads SNEGSKA (reference sequence). This chain's CDR3 is CSAGPGQGFDSPLHF. CDR3 DNA: TGCAGTGCTGGCCCGGGACAGGGGTTCGATTCACCCCTCCACTTT.

The V call is TRBV14, the J call TRBJ2-5; 8 positions match TRBD1. CDR1 and CDR2 from the germline V gene are SGHDN and FVKESK. The ends lost 4 bases at V and 11 bases at J; junction bases unmatched: 18. The CDR3 totals 16 residues. DNA for the CDR3: TGTGCCAGCAGCCGGTTCACCGGGACAGGACGATGGGAGCAGTACTTC. Residues: CASSRFTGTGRWEQYF.

This clonotype was seen many times. This chain links TRBV7-8 with TRBJ2-5; 8 nucleotides agree with TRBD2. This CDR3 region has 17 residues. The junction had 14 bases not matched to a gene; V was cut back by 5 bases and J by 3 bases. Germline V CDR1 and CDR2: SGHVS, FQNEAQ. The CDR3 protein is CASSLVQRGSAKETQYF. The CDR3 DNA sequence: TGTGCCAGCAGCCTTGTCCAGCGGGGGTCCGCGAAAGAGACCCAGTACTTC.

In this sample, this clonotype turned up a few times. The V and J genes are TRBV7-2 and TRBJ1-1; unclear D gene. The CDR3 spans 14 residues. From germline, CDR1 is SGHTA and CDR2 FQGNSA. The V end was cut by 3 bases, the J end by 1 base, with 9 bases between. CDR3 region: CASSFRFSNTEAFF. The CDR3, as DNA: TGTGCCAGCAGCTTCCGGTTCTCGAACACTGAAGCTTTCTTT.

This clonotype has ten or more counts. The chain recombines TRBV12-3 or TRBV12-4 with TRBJ1-5; unclear D gene. CDR3 size: 13 residues. Trimming took off 5 bases at V and 3 bases at J, with 8 bases between the two ends. The CDR3 sequence is CASSDPNNQPQHF. The DNA for the CDR3 is TGTGCCAGCAGTGACCCTAACAATCAGCCCCAGCATTTT.

This chain uses TRBV10-3 with TRBJ1-1; 8 bases are shared with TRBD1. Germline V gives CDR1 ENHRY, CDR2 SYGVKD. This CDR3 has 15 residues. V was clipped by 2 bases and J by 5 bases; unmatched bases: 7. DNA for the CDR3: TGTGCCATCAGTGAGAACCAGGGGGCAGGGACTGAAGCTTTCTTT. Translated: CAISENQGAGTEAFF.

The rearrangement links TRBV30 to TRBJ1-5; TRBD1 aligns across 8 bases. This CDR3 region has 13 residues. Germline V gene lookup returns CDR1 GTSNPN and CDR2 SVGIG (reference sequence). V was pared by 1 base and J by 7 bases, with 3 bases of the junction left unmatched. The CDR3 DNA sequence: TGTGCCTGGAGTGACAGGGGGAGGCAGCCCCAGCATTTT. Residues: CAWSDRGRQPQHF.

A note on this clonotype: Being one base from a much bigger clone, this may be a read error. The chain carries TRBV6-5 and TRBJ1-4; no clear D gene. This CDR3 spans 15 amino acids. Trimming took 6 bases from V and 4 from J, leaving 15 bases between them. The germline CDR1 and CDR2 sequences are MNHEY and SVGAGI. In DNA, the CDR3 is TGTGCCAGCAGACAAGGGTGGAGACTTAATGAAAAACTGTTTTTT. This sequence encodes CASRQGWRLNEKLFF.

This rearrangement joins TRBV3-1 to TRBJ2-2; D call uncertain. CDR3 length: 15 amino acids. V lost 4 bases and J lost 0, with 9 bases in between. Germline CDR1 and CDR2: LGHDT and YNNKEL (reference sequence). The CDR3 is CASSRTEANTGELFF. CDR3 in DNA: TGTGCCAGCAGCCGCACGGAAGCGAACACCGGGGAGCTGTTTTTT.

This clonotype occurred many times. The chain employs TRBV10-2 and TRBJ1-2; possibly TRBD1 for D (6 bases). CDR3 size: 13 residues. V shed 2 bases and J shed 4 bases, with 8 bases lying between them. The germline V gene has CDR1 WSHSY and CDR2 SAAADI. The CDR3 DNA follows: TGCGCCAGCAGTGAGGGACAGCCCTATGGCTACACCTTC. As protein: CASSEGQPYGYTF.

About this clonotype: A much larger clone differs by one base, so this may be a read error. This chain joins TRBV5-6 and TRBJ2-7; D not resolved. V lost 3 bases to trimming and J lost 3 bases, with 10 bases between them. Looked up from germline, CDR1 is SGHDT and CDR2 is YYEEEE. This CDR3 is 13 amino acids long. Here the CDR3 reads CASSSATYYEQYF. CDR3 DNA: TGTGCCAGCAGCTCAGCGACATACTACGAGCAGTACTTC.

The chain is built from TRBV5-1 and TRBJ2-3; 9 bases line up with TRBD1. The CDR3 spans 15 residues. Germline loops: CDR1 SGHRS, CDR2 YFSETQ. The J segment lost 3 bases and the V segment lost 4 bases, leaving 6 bases of the junction unmatched. The CDR3 loop is CASSGTGRRTDTQYF. As DNA, the CDR3 is TGCGCCAGCAGCGGGACAGGGAGACGGACAGATACGCAGTATTTT.

The chain couples TRBV7-9 to TRBJ1-1; D might be TRBD1 (6 bases). The CDR3 is 14 residues long. The ends were cut back, 7 bases at V and 5 bases at J, with 17 bases in the middle. Looked up from germline, CDR1 is SEHNR and CDR2 is FQNEAQ (reference sequence). CDR3 residues: CASNSYRAGTEAFF. The DNA for the CDR3 is TGTGCCAGCAACAGTTACAGGGCAGGGACTGAAGCTTTCTTT. The full variable domain, in which reference TRBV7-9 and TRBJ1-1 provide the parts outside the CDR3, is DTGVSQNPRHKITKRGQNVTFRCDPISEHNRLYWYRQTLGQGPEFLTYFQNEAQLEKSRLLSDRFSAERPKGSFSTLEIQRTEQGDSAMYLCASNSYRAGTEAFFGQGTRLTVV.

Ten or more counts support this clonotype. This chain uses TRBV9 with TRBJ2-3; no clear D gene. CDR3 length equals 13 residues. The germline V gene encodes CDR1 SGDLS and CDR2 YYNGEE. The V and J ends lost 5 bases and 6 bases respectively, with 13 bases between them. In DNA form, the CDR3 reads TGTGCCAGCAGAGACCGGTCCCTGGATACGCAGTATTTT. It encodes CASRDRSLDTQYF.

This clonotype was observed many times. V gene TRBV11-2 combines with J gene TRBJ2-1; 16 positions match TRBD2. The CDR3 loop spans 18 amino acids. V trimming: 4 bases; J trimming: 4 bases; junction bases outside the gene matches: 7. Germline V gene sequence: CDR1 SGHAT, CDR2 FQNNGV. CDR3 loop: CASSSPGLAGGRYNEQFF. CDR3 DNA sequence: TGTGCCAGCAGCTCTCCGGGACTAGCGGGGGGGCGTTACAATGAGCAGTTCTTC.

The sample holds many counts of this clonotype. The gene calls are TRBV20-1 and TRBJ2-1, with 7 bases that match TRBD2. CDR3 length: 13 residues. Germline V CDR1 and CDR2: DFQATT, SNEGSKA (reference sequence). The V segment lost 3 bases and the J segment 5 bases; nucleotides outside the gene matches: 4. This CDR3 reads CSASGGIHNEQFF. The CDR3 coding sequence is TGCAGTGCTAGCGGGGGGATTCACAATGAGCAGTTCTTC.

The rearrangement joins TRBV7-2 to TRBJ1-3, with a possible D match to TRBD1 (5 bases). V was trimmed by 5 bases and J by 0 bases, leaving 14 bases between them. CDR1 and CDR2 from the germline V gene are SGHTA and FQGNSA. The CDR3 runs 16 residues. CDR3 protein: CASSPRQSYSGNTIYF. The CDR3 nucleotides are TGTGCCAGCAGCCCGCGACAGTCTTACTCTGGAAACACCATATATTTT. The full variable domain, with the rest looked up from reference TRBV7-2 and TRBJ1-3, is GAGVSQSPSNKVTEKGKDVELRCDPISGHTALYWYRQSLGQGLEFLIYFQGNSAPDKSGLPSDRFSAERTGGSVSTLTIQRTQQEDSAVYLCASSPRQSYSGNTIYFGEGSWLTVV.

On this clonotype itself: One end of the junction varies from germline; a read error may be responsible. The rearrangement uses TRBV5-5 and TRBJ1-2, with D possibly TRBD1 on 5 matching bases. This CDR3 has 15 amino acids. The germline CDR1 and CDR2 sequences are SGHKS and YYEKEE (reference sequence). CDR3 in amino acids: CASSPTGVLNYGYTF. CDR3 nucleotides: TGCGCCAGCAGCCCCACAGGCGTTCTTAACTATGGCTACACCTTC.

On this clonotype itself: This may come from a read error, since a much larger clone is one base off. The chain has TRBV6-5 and TRBJ1-2; TRBD1 matches 8 bases. Trimming removed 8 bases from V and 7 bases from J; junction bases left unmatched: 12. This CDR3 spans 14 amino acids. The germline V gene has CDR1 MNHEY and CDR2 SVGAGI. The DNA for the CDR3 is TGTGCCAGCTGTACCCGGACAGGGTGCGGTGGCTACACCTTC. Translating gives CASCTRTGCGGYTF.

Details on this clonotype: A much larger clone lies one base from this, so it may be a read error. The chain couples TRBV6-5 to TRBJ2-1, with 8 nucleotides matching TRBD2. The CDR3 is 15 residues long. Per germline, CDR1 MNHEY and CDR2 SVGAGI. J lost 6 bases, V lost 7 bases, and 11 bases had no gene match. The chain's CDR3 is CASTKGLVGTNEQFF. CDR3 coding DNA: TGTGCCAGCACCAAGGGACTAGTGGGTACCAATGAGCAGTTCTTC.

At least ten counts were recorded for this clonotype. The chain joins TRBV18 to TRBJ2-1; TRBD2 matches at 7 bases. CDR3 length: 15 residues. Germline loops: CDR1 KGHSH, CDR2 LQKENI. The V gene end was trimmed by 2 bases and the J gene end by 4 bases; junction bases not matched to a gene: 5. CDR3 in amino acids: CASSPVTSPYNEQFF. In nucleotides, the CDR3 is TGTGCCAGCTCACCAGTGACTAGCCCTTACAATGAGCAGTTCTTC.

V gene TRBV6-5 combines with J gene TRBJ2-5, with 10 bases matching TRBD2. Trimming removed 8 bases from V and 4 bases from J; junction bases left unmatched: 4. Germline-derived CDR1 and CDR2 are MNHEY and SVGAGI. The CDR3 sequence is 13 residues long. CDR3 DNA sequence: TGTGCCAGCTGGAGCGGGGGGGTAGAGACCCAGTACTTC. It is translated as CASWSGGVETQYF.

This clonotype was detected ten times or more. V usage is TRBV3-1 and J usage is TRBJ2-7; maybe TRBD2 (5 bases). With 2 bases removed from V and 6 bases from J, the gap between germline ends came to 14 bases. The CDR3 has 14 amino acids. Germline loops: CDR1 LGHDT, CDR2 YNNKEL (reference sequence). DNA for the CDR3: TGTGCCAGCAGCCAAACCTGGGGAGCTCGCGAGCAGTACTTC. Amino acids: CASSQTWGAREQYF.